The 12 T cell receptor beta chains below all came from one sample that was sequenced in a study of T cell repertoires in cytomegalovirus infection. In TCRdb, the reads were re-called with MiXCR into one record per CDR3 protein. The sample has about 900,000 distinct CDR3 sequences; approximately 30% are singletons. Their antigens remain unidentified. The sample was cultured CD8+ T cells from PBMCs, taken from culture after CMV antigen stimulation. These receptors came from a human donor in good health (CMV status not recorded). Some clones in this sample may be carry-over from other donors' samples.

This rearrangement joins TRBV27 to TRBJ1-5, with unresolved D. The length of the CDR3 is 16 residues. Between the trimmed V and J ends, which lost 5 bases and 3 bases, there was a span of 17 bases. CDR1 is MNHEY and CDR2 is SMNVEV in the germline V gene (reference sequence). CDR3 sequence (DNA): TGTGCCAGCAGTCCCACCCCTGACGGATACAATCAGCCCCAGCATTTT. Protein sequence: CASSPTPDGYNQPQHF.

The genes are TRBV6-1 and TRBJ2-1; TRBD1 aligns across 9 bases. The CDR3 contains 14 residues. V shed 3 bases and J 6 bases; nucleotides not matched to a gene: 3. Per germline, CDR1 MNHNS and CDR2 SASEGT. This CDR3 reads CASSEGQGRNEQFF. CDR3 nucleotides: TGTGCCAGCAGTGAGGGACAGGGCCGCAATGAGCAGTTCTTC.

The chain couples TRBV6-1 to TRBJ1-2; D remains ambiguous. Germline CDR1 reads MNHNS; CDR2 reads SASEGT. Trimming took off 2 bases at V and 7 bases at J, with 14 bases between the two ends. The CDR3 has 14 amino acids. The CDR3 sequence: CASSESPSLSGYTF. DNA of the CDR3: TGTGCCAGCAGTGAATCACCGTCCCTGAGTGGCTACACCTTC.

This clonotype was detected many times. The chain employs TRBV7-6 and TRBJ1-1; D uncertain. CDR1 SGHVS and CDR2 FNYEAQ come from the germline V gene. The CDR3 totals 13 residues. Trimming left V 5 bases short and J 3 bases short, with 10 bases between. CDR3 in amino acids: CASSPSVDTEAFF. The CDR3 coding sequence is TGTGCCAGCAGCCCTTCGGTCGACACTGAAGCTTTCTTT.

CDR3 in amino acids: CATSREWSKSNQPQHF. CDR3 in DNA: TGTGCCACCAGCAGAGAATGGTCCAAGAGCAATCAGCCCCAGCATTTT. The rearrangement joins TRBV15 to TRBJ1-5, with D unresolved. The CDR3 loop spans 16 amino acids. Looked up from germline, CDR1 is LNHNV and CDR2 is YYDKDF (reference sequence). The V and J ends lost 0 bases and 1 base respectively, with 10 bases between them.

The genes are TRBV20-1 and TRBJ1-5, with a tentative D call TRBD1 (6 bases). Germline V gene sequence: CDR1 DFQATT, CDR2 SNEGSKA (reference sequence). The CDR3 has 17 residues. Trimming stripped 0 bases from V and 3 bases from J, with 18 bases between. The CDR3 DNA follows: TGCAGTGCTAGAGATGGGGGCCCCTGGGCACCCAATCAGCCCCAGCATTTT. Translation: CSARDGGPWAPNQPQHF.

In its sample, this clonotype was seen a few times. J is TRBJ2-1 and V is TRBV19; possibly TRBD1 for D (5 bases). CDR1 is LNHDA and CDR2 is SQIVND in the germline V gene (reference sequence). The CDR3 consists of 17 residues. V was clipped by 1 base and J by 0 bases, with 13 bases between them. The CDR3: CASSIGVGQGSYNEQFF. CDR3 sequence (DNA): TGTGCCAGTAGTATAGGCGTAGGGCAGGGCTCCTACAATGAGCAGTTCTTC.

The V call is TRBV11-2, the J call TRBJ1-2; D gene ambiguous. The CDR3 length is 13 residues. V lost 1 base and J 4 bases, leaving 7 bases between the germline ends. Germline V gene lookup returns CDR1 SGHAT and CDR2 FQNNGV. The chain's CDR3 is CASSLASLYGYTF. Here the CDR3 DNA reads TGTGCCAGCAGCTTAGCCAGCCTCTATGGCTACACCTTC.

A few counts support this clonotype. This rearrangement joins TRBV12-3 or TRBV12-4 to TRBJ1-4; 9 bases fit TRBD1. J lost 16 bases, V lost 6 bases, and 6 bases had no gene match. This CDR3 comprises 11 residues. In DNA, the CDR3 is TGTGCCAGCAGCAGGGGACAGGGACAGTTTTTT. This codes for CASSRGQGQFF.

The chain uses TRBV7-6 and TRBJ2-1, with TRBD2 as a possible D gene (5 bases). CDR3 length: 15 residues. Germline V gene data show CDR1 as SGHVS and CDR2 as FNYEAQ. Trimming took off 5 bases at V and 2 bases at J, with 13 bases between the two ends. CDR3 coding DNA: TGTGCCAGCAGCCCTAAGGGTAGCGCCTACAATGAGCAGTTCTTC. This sequence encodes CASSPKGSAYNEQFF.

This clonotype was observed many times. The chain uses TRBV7-6 and TRBJ2-3; 13 nucleotides match TRBD2. The CDR3 has 16 residues. V lost 4 bases to trimming and J lost 6 bases; unmatched junction nucleotides: 7. Germline CDR1 is SGHVS and CDR2 is FNYEAQ. In DNA, the CDR3 is TGTGCCAGCAGCTCCCTACTAGCGGGGGGGCACGATACGCAGTATTTT. Its translation is CASSSLLAGGHDTQYF.

This clonotype has more than one count but fewer than ten. This sequence joins TRBV12-3 or TRBV12-4 and TRBJ2-1, with 7 nucleotides matching TRBD2. The junction had 7 bases not matched to a gene; V was cut back by 11 bases and J by 6 bases. The CDR3 sequence is 12 residues long. CDR3 loop: CAGGEGGNEQFF. CDR3 DNA: TGTGCCGGGGGGGAGGGCGGCAATGAGCAGTTCTTC.